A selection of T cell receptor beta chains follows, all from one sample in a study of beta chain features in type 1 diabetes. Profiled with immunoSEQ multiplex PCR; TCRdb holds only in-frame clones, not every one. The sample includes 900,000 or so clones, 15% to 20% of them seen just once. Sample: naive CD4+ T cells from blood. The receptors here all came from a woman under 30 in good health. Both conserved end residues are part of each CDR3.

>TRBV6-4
CASSVNGFTGELFF
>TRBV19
CASSIAADSDTQYF
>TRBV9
CASSVGLVRGTGELFF
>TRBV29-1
CSVARSTGNTIYF
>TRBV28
CASGGMDRNEQFF
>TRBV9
CASSVEGTGSPYEQYF
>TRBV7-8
CASSRTGVSNQPQHF
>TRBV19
CASSRQGIRETQYF
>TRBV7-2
CASSFGGGSGRAFYEQYF
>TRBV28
CASRYPGYEQYF
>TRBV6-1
CASSEQSVVNTGELFF
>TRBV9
CASSVGSGGLYEQYF
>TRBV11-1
CASSHRLAGGETQYF
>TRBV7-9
CASSDFRALSF
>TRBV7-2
CASSLGPGSGGETQYF
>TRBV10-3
CAVRTTNNEQFF
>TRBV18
CASSPDLASNQPQHF
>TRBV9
CASSARQGTNEKLFF
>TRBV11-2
CASSQGLAGSDTQYF
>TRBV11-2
CASQPVRGVPYEQYF
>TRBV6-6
CASSYSRVQETQYF
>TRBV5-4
CASSEDRDRATDTQYF
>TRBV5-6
CASSLRDEQYF
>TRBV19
CASGTGALGNTIYF
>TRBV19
CASSIDWEGRQYF
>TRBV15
CATSRAKENYGYTF
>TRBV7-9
CASSPTGTGLSGANVLTF
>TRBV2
CASMAGAGANVLTF
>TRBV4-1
CASSQVEAGAYSTDTQYF
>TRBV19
CASSKTAGWLAGRDTQYF
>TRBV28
CASSYNLLAFF
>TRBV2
CASSLDRSGYTF
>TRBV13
CASTLGLTSTDTQYF
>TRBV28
CASSEEGWDYGYTF
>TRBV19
CASSPDSYQPQHF